The 9 T cell receptor beta chains given below trace back to one sample, sequenced in a study of radiotherapy plus CTLA-4 blockade in lung cancer. Here immunoSEQ multiplex PCR was the method, and the copy in TCRdb shows in-frame clones only, minus some. The table records around 45,000 clones, around 70% of them present only once. The sequencing used peripheral blood, collected from a patient treated with radiotherapy plus ipilimumab. The source is a human donor with non-small cell lung cancer who had a partial response to radiotherapy plus ipilimumab.

This chain joins TRBV5-1 and TRBJ1-2; D perhaps matches TRBD1 (6 bases). V lost 0 bases, J lost 4 bases, and 10 bases lay in between. The germline V gene encodes CDR1 SGHRS and CDR2 YFSETQ. The CDR3 runs to 14 residues. For the CDR3, the DNA is TGCGCCAGCAGCTTGGGACAGGCGACCTATGGCTACACCTTC. It specifies CASSLGQATYGYTF.

The chain combines TRBV14 with TRBJ2-5; D is undetermined. Germline V gene lookup returns CDR1 SGHDN and CDR2 FVKESK. Trimming cost V 1 base and J 0 bases, with 18 bases left between them. This CDR3 has 18 residues. The CDR3 region has the DNA TGTGCCAGCAGCCAAGTGGGCCTATTTAGTAGGTACCAAGAGACCCAGTACTTC. Amino acids: CASSQVGLFSRYQETQYF. The complete variable domain, with remaining parts taken from reference TRBV14 and TRBJ2-5, reads EAGVTQFPSHSVIEKGQTVTLRCDPISGHDNLYWYRRVMGKEIKFLLHFVKESKQDESGMPNNRFLAERTGGTYSTLKVQPAELEDSGVYFCASSQVGLFSRYQETQYFGPGTRLLVL.

The chain recombines TRBV5-6 with TRBJ2-3, with 9 bases aligning to TRBD2. This CDR3 comprises 15 residues. Germline V CDR1 and CDR2: SGHDT, YYEEEE. Trimming at V came to 0 bases and at J to 3 bases, leaving 2 bases not matched to a gene. The CDR3 region has the DNA TGTGCCAGCAGCTTGGCTCTAGCGGGGACAGATACGCAGTATTTT. Amino acid sequence: CASSLALAGTDTQYF.

V gene TRBV19 combines with J gene TRBJ1-5; perhaps TRBD1 as D (5 bases). Germline V gene sequence: CDR1 LNHDA, CDR2 SQIVND (reference sequence). V lost 5 bases to trimming and J lost 7 bases, with 12 bases between them. The CDR3 is 13 residues long. The CDR3 spells CASSWTDSQPQHF. The CDR3 region has the DNA TGTGCCAGTAGTTGGACCGACAGCCAGCCCCAGCATTTT. The whole variable domain, remainder taken from reference TRBV19 and TRBJ1-5, is DGGITQSPKYLFRKEGQNVTLSCEQNLNHDAMYWYRQDPGQGLRLIYYSQIVNDFQKGDIAEGYSVSREKKESFPLTVTSAQKNPTAFYLCASSWTDSQPQHFGDGTRLSIL.

The rearrangement joins TRBV30 to TRBJ2-7; 10 bases match TRBD1. Germline CDR1 GTSNPN, CDR2 SVGIG (reference sequence). The CDR3 has 21 amino acids. Trimming at V came to 1 base and at J to 7 bases, leaving 28 bases not matched to a gene. The CDR3 bases are TGTGCCTGGAGTGCACCCCCGAGGACAGGGGGGACCCATCTTCGGTTGGGTGAGCAGTACTTC. As protein: CAWSAPPRTGGTHLRLGEQYF.

The chain links TRBV7-3 to TRBJ2-1; 7 nucleotides align to TRBD1. V was clipped by 2 bases and J by 0 bases; unmatched bases: 1. In germline, CDR1 is SGHTA, CDR2 FQGTGA. The CDR3 has 15 residues. Here the CDR3 reads CASSLRQGSYNEQFF. DNA for the CDR3: TGTGCCAGCAGCTTACGACAGGGCTCCTACAATGAGCAGTTCTTC.

The rearrangement uses TRBV14 and TRBJ2-1; unclear D gene. This CDR3 is 18 amino acids long. Germline lookup yields CDR1 SGHDN and CDR2 FVKESK. Trimming left V 1 base short and J 0 bases short, with 16 bases between. CDR3 loop: CASSQGGEATFSYNEQFF. Here the CDR3 DNA reads TGTGCCAGCAGCCAAGGTGGAGAGGCAACGTTCTCCTACAATGAGCAGTTCTTC.

The chain couples TRBV7-3 to TRBJ2-1; a weak D match, TRBD2 (5 bases). Germline V gene lookup returns CDR1 SGHTA and CDR2 FQGTGA. Trimming pared 2 bases from V and 5 bases from J, leaving 22 bases between. The CDR3 has 18 residues. This CDR3 is CASSLLRRAVLVDNEQFF. For the CDR3, the DNA is TGTGCCAGCAGCTTACTTAGGCGGGCCGTCCTCGTGGACAATGAGCAGTTCTTC.

The chain couples TRBV30 to TRBJ1-3, with D perhaps TRBD1 (5 bases). The CDR3 sequence is 16 residues long. Per germline, CDR1 GTSNPN and CDR2 SVGIG (reference sequence). V lost 0 bases to trimming and J lost 0 bases, with 12 bases between them. Here the CDR3 DNA reads TGTGCCTGGAGTGTAGGGGTAGCTAACTCTGGAAACACCATATATTTT. Protein sequence: CAWSVGVANSGNTIYF.